This T cell receptor beta chain was profiled in a study of T cell responses to AZD1222 COVID-19 vaccine. Whole-study context: Second-dose timings of about 4 or about 12 weeks were pooled.

Details on this clone: Its antigen is still unknown.

The CDR3 has 14 residues. Germline CDR1 is SGHTA and CDR2 is FQGTGA. Trimming removed 2 bases from V and 5 bases from J, with 12 bases in between. Findings and limits, study-wide: The donor cohort was predominantly white British with a female majority, and clonal diversity may have been underestimated. Spike-specific TCRs gained breadth and depth after people received two AZD1222 doses.

Assay: immunoSEQ multiplex PCR; the TCRdb copy retains only in-frame clones and omits some. The sample has about 100,000 clones, more than 90% seen once. The starting material was peripheral blood, obtained on day 0 of AZD1222 vaccination. This receptor was identified in an adult in good health. The rearrangement links TRBV7-3 to TRBJ1-2, with D tentatively TRBD1 (6 bases). The CDR3 DNA follows: TGTGCCAGCAGCTTACTGGGACATCCGTATGGCTACACCTTC. Its protein is CASSLLGHPYGYTF.